One and the same sample provided the 16 T cell receptor beta chains below, sequenced in a study of shared clonotypes between healthy human individuals. TCRdb's table, derived via immunoSEQ multiplex PCR, lists solely in-frame clones and lacks some. The sample records about 1.1 million clones, 75% to 85% being singletons. Material: memory CD4+ T cells from PBMCs. Indicated subset: CD45RA-negative fraction. The receptor source for this set is a man between 18 and 29 years old in good health. Some clones in this sample may be carry-over from other donors' samples.

The chain couples TRBV5-4 to TRBJ2-3; 9 nucleotides line up with TRBD2. This CDR3 contains 14 residues. The J segment lost 4 bases and the V segment lost 6 bases, leaving 6 bases of the junction unmatched. Germline CDR1 SGHNT, CDR2 YYREEE (reference sequence). The CDR3 coding sequence is TGTGCCAGCACCCAACGGACTAGCGCAGATACGCAGTATTTT. This translates into CASTQRTSADTQYF.

This chain uses TRBV2 with TRBJ1-5, with 11 bases fitting TRBD1. The length of the CDR3 is 15 residues. V was clipped by 6 bases and J by 3 bases; unmatched bases: 4. CDR1 is SNHLY and CDR2 is FYNNEI in the germline V gene. The CDR3 spells CASRRDRGNNQPQHF. Here the CDR3 DNA reads TGTGCCAGCAGGCGGGACAGGGGGAACAATCAGCCCCAGCATTTT.

As for this clone: One base away lies a much larger clone, so this may be a sequencing read error. V usage is TRBV5-4 and J usage is TRBJ2-7, with TRBD1 identical over 8 bases. Germline V gene data show CDR1 as SGHNT and CDR2 as YYREEE (reference sequence). Losses at the gene ends were 4 bases for V and 0 bases for J; bases not matched to a gene: 0. CDR3 size: 13 residues. DNA of the CDR3: TGTGCCAGCAGCGACAGGGGCTCCTACGAGCAGTACTTC. Translation: CASSDRGSYEQYF.

The J gene is TRBJ2-1, the V gene TRBV5-5; D gene uncertain. CDR3 length: 12 residues. Germline CDR1 SGHKS, CDR2 YYEKEE (reference sequence). Trimming shortened V by 4 bases and J by 9 bases, and 11 bases separated the two germline ends. CDR3 amino acids: CASSAQWGEQFF. CDR3 nucleotide sequence: TGTGCCAGCAGCGCGCAATGGGGTGAGCAGTTCTTC.

This clone was recorded only once. The chain employs TRBV5-1 and TRBJ2-2, with 11 positions matching TRBD2. J was trimmed by 6 bases and V by 0 bases; bases with no gene match: 7. In germline, CDR1 is SGHRS, CDR2 YFSETQ. This CDR3 has 17 amino acids. CDR3 coding DNA: TGCGCCAGCAGCTTGGTAGCGGGAGGGCCATTTGCCGGGGAGCTGTTTTTT. This encodes CASSLVAGGPFAGELFF.

This chain links TRBV11-2 with TRBJ2-1, with 11 bases matching TRBD2. The CDR3 extends over 19 amino acids. The J segment lost 6 bases and the V segment lost 1 base, leaving 14 bases of the junction unmatched. Germline-derived CDR1 and CDR2 are SGHAT and FQNNGV. As DNA, the CDR3 is TGTGCCAGCAGCTTAGTCGGGACTAGCGGATTCTCCACTTTCAATGAGCAGTTCTTC. Encoded protein: CASSLVGTSGFSTFNEQFF.

The sample holds one count of this clone. The J gene is TRBJ2-7, the V gene TRBV18; the D gene is possibly TRBD2 (5 bases). Per the germline V gene, CDR1 is KGHSH and CDR2 is LQKENI. V lost 3 bases, J lost 7 bases, and 13 bases lay in between. The CDR3 sequence is 13 residues long. The CDR3 DNA is TGTGCCAGCTCACCGGCTCTAGCTGGTGAGCAGTACTTC. The encoded protein is CASSPALAGEQYF.

J is TRBJ2-2 and V is TRBV10-1; D call uncertain. With 5 bases removed from V and 8 bases from J, the gap between germline ends came to 9 bases. The CDR3 has 12 residues. Germline CDR1 is WNHNN and CDR2 is SYGVQD (reference sequence). The CDR3 protein is CASSTWTGELFF. The CDR3 nucleotides read TGCGCCAGCAGTACCTGGACGGGGGAGCTGTTTTTT.

This clone was recorded only once. CDR3 in DNA: TGCGCCAGCAGCCAAGATCCCCCTAGCGGGAGAGGAGAGCAGTTCTTC. Its translation: CASSQDPPSGRGEQFF. The rearrangement uses TRBV4-3 and TRBJ2-1, with 10 bases identical to TRBD2. Germline V gene lookup returns CDR1 LGHNA and CDR2 YSLEER. V was clipped by 0 bases and J by 10 bases; unmatched bases: 9. The CDR3 covers 16 residues.

The chain has TRBV11-2 and TRBJ2-1, with D possibly TRBD2 on 5 matching bases. The CDR3 spans 14 residues. Germline V gene sequence: CDR1 SGHAT, CDR2 FQNNGV. V was pared by 9 bases and J by 2 bases, with 14 bases between. CDR3 amino acids: CASNTLDTYNEQFF. The CDR3 nucleotides are TGTGCCAGTAACACACTAGATACCTACAATGAGCAGTTCTTC.

J is TRBJ2-1 and V is TRBV28; tentative D call: TRBD1 (6 bases). The length of the CDR3 is 15 residues. Per the germline V gene, CDR1 is MDHEN and CDR2 is SYDVKM. V lost 6 bases to trimming and J lost 6 bases, with 18 bases between them. CDR3 bases: TGTGCCAGCAGCGATGGGGGCGATGGGGGCAATGAGCAGTTCTTC. As protein: CASSDGGDGGNEQFF.

This rearrangement joins TRBV5-4 to TRBJ2-3, with TRBD1 as a possible D gene (6 bases). In germline, CDR1 is SGHNT, CDR2 YYREEE (reference sequence). This CDR3 spans 16 amino acids. V lost 4 bases and J lost 2, with 17 bases in between. The CDR3 nucleotides read TGTGCCAGCAGCCCGACCGGACAGCGAGACACAGATACGCAGTATTTT. It is translated as CASSPTGQRDTDTQYF.

The V and J genes are TRBV2 and TRBJ2-7; the D is unclear. Between the trimmed V and J ends, which lost 2 bases and 2 bases, there was a span of 4 bases. CDR1 and CDR2 (germline): SNHLY, FYNNEI. The CDR3 spans 12 residues. The CDR3 bases are TGTGCCAGCAGTGAATACCCCTACGAGCAGTACTTC. Encoded protein: CASSEYPYEQYF.

The CDR3 region has the DNA TGTGCCTGGAGTGTCCGAAGGGGTGGATTCGATCCCCAGCATTTT. Its translation is CAWSVRRGGFDPQHF. The chain uses TRBV30 and TRBJ1-5; tentatively, D is TRBD1 (5 bases). Looked up from germline, CDR1 is GTSNPN and CDR2 is SVGIG (reference sequence). Trimming left V 0 bases short and J 10 bases short, with 19 bases between. The CDR3 is made up of 15 amino acids.

The gene calls are TRBV27 and TRBJ2-3, with a tentative D call TRBD1 (6 bases). V was trimmed by 4 bases and J by 4 bases, leaving 12 bases between them. CDR3 length: 14 amino acids. In germline, CDR1 is MNHEY, CDR2 SMNVEV (reference sequence). In DNA form, the CDR3 reads TGTGCCAGCAGTTCCCGCAGGGGCTCAGATACGCAGTATTTT. Protein: CASSSRRGSDTQYF.

J is TRBJ2-1 and V is TRBV30; 10 bases align to TRBD2. Germline CDR1 is GTSNPN and CDR2 is SVGIG (reference sequence). The CDR3 loop spans 14 amino acids. Losses at the gene ends were 5 bases for V and 7 bases for J; bases not matched to a gene: 8. In DNA, the CDR3 is TGTGCCTGGGAGAAAGGACTAGCGGAAAATGAGCAGTTCTTC. It is translated as CAWEKGLAENEQFF.